Listed below are T cell receptor beta chains from one sample, sequenced in a study of T cell responses to AZD1222 COVID-19 vaccine. Profiling relied on immunoSEQ multiplex PCR, and the TCRdb table lists in-frame clones only, not all of them. Of roughly 35,000 clones in the sample, about four fifths were seen once. Sequencing used peripheral blood, obtained 28 days after the second AZD1222 dose. These receptors all come from an adult who received the AZD1222 COVID-19 vaccine. Both conserved end residues are part of each CDR3. A D gene is named only where the DNA matches it firmly. The size of a clone is reported for some rows only, either as once, few or many, or as a class for expanded clones.

d_call	v_call	clone_size	j_call	cdr3_nt	cdr3_aa
NA	TRBV6-5	few	TRBJ1-6	TGTGCCAGCAGTTACGAGCCCACCCGGGGGTCACCCCTCCACTTT	CASSYEPTRGSPLHF
NA	TRBV5-5	NA	TRBJ1-6	TGTGCCAGCAGCTTGCTGGATCCTCGATCACCCCTCCACTTT	CASSLLDPRSPLHF
TRBD1	TRBV27	NA	TRBJ1-1	TGTGCCAGCAGTTGGGACAGGGTCACTGAAGCTTTCTTT	CASSWDRVTEAFF
NA	TRBV28	NA	TRBJ1-1	TGTGCCAGCAGTTCCCAGGGCAGACCCGGAGAAGCTTTCTTT	CASSSQGRPGEAFF
NA	TRBV9	once	TRBJ2-4	TGTGCCAGCAGCGTAGCTCCGGACAGTAGCATTCAGTACTTC	CASSVAPDSSIQYF
NA	TRBV18	NA	TRBJ2-5	TGTGCCAGCTCACCACCGTGGGCCGGGGCCGAGGAGACCCAGTACTTC	CASSPPWAGAEETQYF
TRBD2	TRBV6-5	NA	TRBJ2-1	TGTGCCAGCACTATAGCGGGGGGGCCGATTGATGAGCAGTTCTTC	CASTIAGGPIDEQFF
TRBD2	TRBV7-3	NA	TRBJ2-5	TGTGCCAGCAGCGCCGGACCGGGACTAAAACAAGAGACCCAGTACTTC	CASSAGPGLKQETQYF
NA	TRBV5-1	NA	TRBJ2-5	TGCGCCAGCAGCGAAATGACAGACAGGCCGGAGACCCAGTACTTC	CASSEMTDRPETQYF
NA	TRBV18	NA	TRBJ1-4	TGTGCCAGCTCACCATCACAGGCTACTAATGAAAAACTGTTTTTT	CASSPSQATNEKLFF
NA	TRBV7-8	NA	TRBJ2-1	TGTGCCAGCAGCTTATGGACTACTCTAGATGAGCAGTTCTTC	CASSLWTTLDEQFF
NA	TRBV12-3/TRBV12-4	NA	TRBJ2-1	TGTGCCAGCGGGGGGGCCCTTGAGCAGTTCTTC	CASGGALEQFF
NA	TRBV24-1	NA	TRBJ1-1	TGTGCCACCAGTGACCGAACAGTCATGAACACTGAAGCTTTCTTT	CATSDRTVMNTEAFF
NA	TRBV10-2	NA	TRBJ1-1	TGCGCCAGCAGTGGGGGGGGACTCGTGAACACTGAAGCTTTCTTT	CASSGGGLVNTEAFF
NA	TRBV7-9	NA	TRBJ2-4	TGTGCCAGCAGCCCCGAGGGTCTCGCCAAAAACATTCAGTACTTC	CASSPEGLAKNIQYF
NA	TRBV11-3	few	TRBJ1-4	TGTGCCAGCAGCTTATTCGTGGGTAATAATGAAAAACTGTTTTTT	CASSLFVGNNEKLFF
NA	TRBV6-5	NA	TRBJ1-4	TGTGCCAGCAGTTATGGGGGGGCTAATGAAAAACTGTTTTTT	CASSYGGANEKLFF
NA	TRBV24-1	NA	TRBJ1-2	TGTGCCACCAGTGATTGGCGTGGCTACACCTTC	CATSDWRGYTF
NA	TRBV5-5	NA	TRBJ1-3	TGTGCCAGCAGCTTGGAGGAGGATTACTCTGGAAACACCATATATTTT	CASSLEEDYSGNTIYF
NA	TRBV7-2	NA	TRBJ1-6	TGTGCCAGCAGCTCACCGGGGACTCATTCACCCCTCCACTTT	CASSSPGTHSPLHF
TRBD2	TRBV9	NA	TRBJ2-1	TGTGCCAGCAGGCCTAGCGGGTCCTCCTCCTACAATGAGCAGTTCTTC	CASRPSGSSSYNEQFF
NA	TRBV6-5	NA	TRBJ1-1	TGTGCCGGACGGGCAGCAGGAGAAGCTTTCTTT	CAGRAAGEAFF
NA	TRBV2	NA	TRBJ1-2	TGTGCCAGCGGCCGGGACACCCTTAACTATGGCTACACCTTC	CASGRDTLNYGYTF
NA	TRBV5-4	few	TRBJ1-2	TGTGCCAGCAGCTTGCCCCAGACTCAAAACTATGGCTACACCTTC	CASSLPQTQNYGYTF
NA	TRBV7-6	NA	TRBJ2-1	TGTGCCAGCAGCACCCGGGCCCTAGCTCTCGGTGAGCAGTTCTTC	CASSTRALALGEQFF
NA	TRBV7-9	few	TRBJ2-1	TGTGCCAGCAGCCGACACGGAAGCACCCGCTCCTACAATGAGCAGTTCTTC	CASSRHGSTRSYNEQFF
NA	TRBV27	few	TRBJ1-1	TGTGCCAGCGTCAGGTGGGGTGAAGCTTTCTTT	CASVRWGEAFF
TRBD1	TRBV19	NA	TRBJ1-2	TGTGCCAGTAGTGCGAGGGGGCGGGATAACTATGGCTACACCTTC	CASSARGRDNYGYTF
NA	TRBV6-5	NA	TRBJ1-5	TGTGCCAGCAGTTACATGGGAGCCCAGCATTTT	CASSYMGAQHF
TRBD1	TRBV28	NA	TRBJ1-6	TGTGCCAGCAGTTTAGGGACAGGGAGGTCACCCCTCCACTTT	CASSLGTGRSPLHF
NA	TRBV3-1/TRBV3-2	NA	TRBJ2-7	TGTGCCAGCAGCCAAGCTGGTAGTAGAGGCTACGAGCAGTACTTC	CASSQAGSRGYEQYF
NA	TRBV7-2	NA	TRBJ1-3	TGTGCCAGCAGCTTATTGATGGGCGGAACAGGATCTGGAAACACCATATATTTT	CASSLLMGGTGSGNTIYF
NA	TRBV5-6	NA	TRBJ1-3	TGTGCCAGCAACTACGGACGGAAATCAGCTGGAAACACCATATATTTT	CASNYGRKSAGNTIYF
NA	TRBV9	once	TRBJ1-4	TGTGCCAGCAGCGTAGGCCCAGCTCGAGAAAAACTGTTTTTT	CASSVGPAREKLFF
NA	TRBV5-8	few	TRBJ2-2	TGTGCCAGCAGCTCCGGACGGACCTCGAACACCGGGGAGCTGTTTTTT	CASSSGRTSNTGELFF
NA	TRBV7-6	few	TRBJ1-1	TGTGCCAGCAGCTTAGTTCAGGGATTTAACACTGAAGCTTTCTTT	CASSLVQGFNTEAFF
NA	TRBV27	NA	TRBJ2-6	TGTGCCAGCAGTCCACTCTCTGGGGCCAACGTCCTGACTTTC	CASSPLSGANVLTF
TRBD1	TRBV5-1	NA	TRBJ2-5	TGCGCCAGCAGCCCGGGACAGTACCAAGAGACCCAGTACTTC	CASSPGQYQETQYF
NA	TRBV21-1	NA	TRBJ2-5	TGTGCCAGCAGCAAGCTAGCGGGGTACCAAGAGACCCAGTACTTC	CASSKLAGYQETQYF
NA	TRBV5-5	NA	TRBJ2-6	TGTGCCAGCAGTCTTATAACGGGGGCCAACGTCCTGACTTTC	CASSLITGANVLTF
NA	TRBV7-9	medium-sized	TRBJ2-3	TGTGCCAGCAGCTTCGACCGAGGGCTTTACACAGATACGCAGTATTTT	CASSFDRGLYTDTQYF
NA	TRBV11-2	NA	TRBJ2-5	TGTGCCAGCAGGACTACACAAGAGACCCAGTACTTC	CASRTTQETQYF
TRBD1	TRBV19	NA	TRBJ1-2	TGTGCCAGTCACGACAGGGGCGATTCCTATGGCTACACCTTC	CASHDRGDSYGYTF
NA	TRBV27	NA	TRBJ2-1	TGTGCCAGCAGTTTGTTCGGTCCCTACAATGAGCAGTTCTTC	CASSLFGPYNEQFF
NA	TRBV6-1	NA	TRBJ1-1	TGTGCCAGCAGTGAACGTCCGAACACTGAAGCTTTCTTT	CASSERPNTEAFF
NA	TRBV18	few	TRBJ1-2	TGTGCCAGCTCACTGTCGGACAGAAGCAACTATGGCTACACCTTC	CASSLSDRSNYGYTF
TRBD2	TRBV7-2	NA	TRBJ2-1	TGTGCCAGCAGCCGTCCCGAGGGGGGGACTAGCTCCTACAATGAGCAGTTCTTC	CASSRPEGGTSSYNEQFF
NA	TRBV11-2	NA	TRBJ2-3	TGTGCCAGCAGCCGTGGACCCAGCCCCACATCCGATACGCAGTATTTT	CASSRGPSPTSDTQYF
NA	TRBV10-1	NA	TRBJ2-5	TGCGCCAGCAGTGAGTCGGGTGGACAAGAGACCCAGTACTTC	CASSESGGQETQYF
TRBD2	TRBV5-8	NA	TRBJ2-5	TGTGCCAGCAGCCCCGGACTAGCGGGAGGGCCTGGGGAGACCCAGTACTTC	CASSPGLAGGPGETQYF
NA	TRBV7-9	few	TRBJ1-4	TGTGCCAGCAGCTTGAGAAGGGCGACTAATGAAAAACTGTTTTTT	CASSLRRATNEKLFF
NA	TRBV29-1	NA	TRBJ1-2	TGCAGCGTTTCGACAGGAGCTAACTATGGCTACACCTTC	CSVSTGANYGYTF
NA	TRBV6-5	NA	TRBJ2-3	TGTGCCAGCTCAGAGATCACAGATACGCAGTATTTT	CASSEITDTQYF